The clone carrying this TCR beta chain has at least ten counts. The entry originates in a study of early T cells in non-severe SARS-CoV-2 infection. V lost 1 base and J 0 bases, leaving 7 bases between the germline ends. CDR1 and CDR2 from the germline V gene are SGHTA and FQGNSA. The CDR3 is 15 residues long. Via MiXCR, TCRdb re-called the 5' RACE reads, giving one row per CDR3 protein. The sample lists around 61,000 distinct CDR3 sequences; 10% to 11% were seen once. This TCR was sampled from an adult who was a healthcare worker with PCR-confirmed SARS-CoV-2 infection or an uninfected control (not recorded which). The gene calls are TRBV7-2 and TRBJ2-1; the D gene could be TRBD1 or TRBD2 (5 bases each). The sample taken for sequencing was whole blood. CDR3 in amino acids: CASSLVGASYNEQFF. The CDR3 DNA reads as TGTGCCAGCAGCTTAGTCGGGGCCTCCTACAATGAGCAGTTCTTC.